This is a list of T cell receptor beta chains from one sample in a study of T cell changes during pregnancy in multiple sclerosis. Libraries were prepared by immunoSEQ multiplex PCR; TCRdb keeps only in-frame clonotypes and omits some of them. Here the sample spans around 56,000 clones, approximately 90% being singletons. The sample in question was CD4+ T cells from peripheral blood mononuclear cells, obtained in the third trimester of pregnancy. These receptors all come from a female donor with multiple sclerosis, enrolled in a pregnancy study. Both conserved end residues are part of each CDR3. The D gene is left open where the match is weak. Not all rows give a size; the values are once, few, many and, for expanded clones, a class.

D gene | clone size | J gene | V gene | CDR3 protein | CDR3 DNA
NA | NA | TRBJ2-7 | TRBV28 | CASTEDGPPTIYEQYF | TGTGCCAGCACCGAAGACGGGCCACCGACTATCTACGAGCAGTACTTC
TRBD2 | NA | TRBJ2-5 | TRBV29-1 | CSVAGTSGRGQETQYF | TGCAGCGTTGCAGGGACTAGCGGGAGGGGGCAAGAGACCCAGTACTTC
NA | once | TRBJ2-1 | TRBV5-6 | CASSLRDIQKQFF | TGTGCCAGCAGCCTCCGGGACATCCAAAAGCAGTTCTTC
NA | NA | TRBJ2-7 | TRBV7-9 | CASSLVARTSPYEQYF | TGTGCCAGCAGCTTAGTGGCAAGAACGTCCCCCTACGAGCAGTACTTC
TRBD1 | NA | TRBJ1-1 | TRBV2 | CASSLQGGNTEAFF | TGTGCCAGCAGTTTACAGGGGGGGAACACTGAAGCTTTCTTT
NA | NA | TRBJ1-5 | TRBV30 | CAWSVRGNQPQHF | TGTGCCTGGAGTGTGAGGGGCAATCAGCCCCAGCATTTT
TRBD1 | NA | TRBJ2-7 | TRBV7-9 | CASSLVKGTANEQYF | TGTGCCAGCAGCTTAGTGAAAGGGACAGCCAACGAGCAGTACTTC
NA | NA | TRBJ2-7 | TRBV30 | CAWNRGITYGQYF | TGTGCCTGGAATAGGGGGATTACGTATGGGCAGTACTTC
NA | NA | TRBJ1-1 | TRBV18 | CASSPSDGQTEAFF | TGTGCCAGCTCACCAAGCGACGGACAAACTGAAGCTTTCTTT
NA | once | TRBJ2-2 | TRBV7-8 | CASSLPPGELFF | TGTGCCAGCAGCTTACCTCCCGGGGAGCTGTTTTTT
TRBD1 | NA | TRBJ1-2 | TRBV6-5 | CASNPQGADYGYTF | TGTGCCAGCAATCCACAGGGGGCGGACTATGGCTACACCTTC
TRBD1 | NA | TRBJ2-5 | TRBV6-5 | CASSAEQGFLYF | TGTGCCAGCAGCGCAGAACAGGGGTTCTTGTACTTC
NA | NA | TRBJ1-2 | TRBV7-2 | CASSLSWRTGGGYTF | TGTGCCAGCAGCCTTAGCTGGAGGACCGGTGGGGGCTACACCTTC
NA | NA | TRBJ2-7 | TRBV11-3 | CASSLDGNSGYEQYF | TGTGCCAGCAGCTTAGACGGGAATTCCGGCTACGAGCAGTACTTC
NA | NA | TRBJ1-5 | TRBV6-1 | CASRGAKARQPQHF | TGTGCCAGCAGAGGAGCCAAAGCGAGGCAGCCCCAGCATTTT
NA | NA | TRBJ2-1 | TRBV21-1 | CASRAGTSGSNEQFF | TGTGCCAGCAGGGCCGGGACTAGCGGGAGCAATGAGCAGTTCTTC
NA | NA | TRBJ2-7 | TRBV2 | CASREASYEQYF | TGTGCCAGCAGAGAGGCGTCCTACGAGCAGTACTTC
TRBD2 | NA | TRBJ2-1 | TRBV7-7 | CASSSGTRVNEQFF | TGTGCCAGCAGCTCGGGGACTAGGGTCAATGAGCAGTTCTTC
TRBD2 | NA | TRBJ2-2 | TRBV19 | CASSQGLAGNTGELFF | TGTGCCAGTAGCCAGGGACTAGCGGGAAACACCGGGGAGCTGTTTTTT
NA | NA | TRBJ2-5 | TRBV5-1 | CASSFRQGQETQYF | TGCGCCAGCAGCTTTAGGCAGGGGCAAGAGACCCAGTACTTC
TRBD2 | NA | TRBJ2-7 | TRBV11-3 | CASSLGEGFEQYF | TGTGCCAGCAGCTTAGGGGAGGGGTTCGAGCAGTACTTC
NA | NA | TRBJ2-3 | TRBV7-9 | CASSFPGVSTDTQYF | TGTGCCAGCAGCTTCCCGGGGGTTAGCACAGATACGCAGTATTTT
TRBD1 | NA | TRBJ2-7 | TRBV19 | CASRSIGGQGNEQYF | TGTGCCAGTAGGAGTATTGGGGGACAGGGAAACGAGCAGTACTTC
TRBD1 | once | TRBJ2-7 | TRBV25-1 | CASTQPGQGVYEQYF | TGTGCCAGCACCCAGCCGGGACAGGGTGTCTACGAGCAGTACTTC
TRBD2 | once | TRBJ2-1 | TRBV11-3 | CASSSTSGSSEQFF | TGTGCCAGCAGCTCTACTAGCGGGAGCTCTGAGCAGTTCTTC
TRBD2 | NA | TRBJ2-7 | TRBV30 | CAWSVTRTSDRGEQYF | TGTGCCTGGAGTGTGACCCGGACTAGCGATAGGGGCGAGCAGTACTTC
NA | NA | TRBJ2-3 | TRBV12-5 | CASGLAYGRARDTQYF | TGTGCTAGTGGTTTGGCCTACGGCAGGGCCCGAGATACGCAGTATTTT
TRBD2 | NA | TRBJ2-1 | TRBV18 | CASSPAGEGEQFF | TGTGCCAGCTCACCAGCGGGAGAAGGTGAGCAGTTCTTC
TRBD1 | few | TRBJ1-3 | TRBV5-1 | CASSLRQGASGNTIYF | TGCGCCAGCAGCTTGAGACAGGGGGCATCTGGAAACACCATATATTTT
TRBD2 | NA | TRBJ2-7 | TRBV7-7 | CASSSWTSGAEQYF | TGTGCCAGCAGCTCGTGGACTAGCGGGGCCGAGCAGTACTTC
NA | NA | TRBJ1-2 | TRBV7-8 | CASSFRGYGYTF | TGTGCCAGCAGCTTCCGGGGTTATGGCTACACCTTC
NA | NA | TRBJ2-5 | TRBV5-4 | CASSSGLSWVQETQYF | TGTGCCAGCAGCTCTGGACTTTCCTGGGTCCAAGAGACCCAGTACTTC
NA | once | TRBJ2-3 | TRBV18 | CASSSRTSTVGMSTDTQYF | TGTGCCAGCTCATCCCGTACCAGCACAGTCGGAATGAGCACAGATACGCAGTATTTT
TRBD1 | NA | TRBJ2-3 | TRBV2 | CASTKTGGKDTQYF | TGTGCCAGCACCAAGACAGGGGGCAAAGATACGCAGTATTTT
NA | NA | TRBJ1-2 | TRBV9 | CASSVDEEGYTF | TGTGCCAGCAGCGTAGACGAGGAGGGCTACACCTTC
TRBD2 | NA | TRBJ2-4 | TRBV27 | CASSPRGGLNIQYF | TGTGCCAGCAGTCCCCGGGGGGGCCTGAACATTCAGTACTTC
TRBD2 | NA | TRBJ2-1 | TRBV7-9 | CASSLVAGGSNEQFF | TGTGCCAGCAGCTTAGTGGCGGGAGGAAGCAATGAGCAGTTCTTC
NA | NA | TRBJ2-7 | TRBV7-9 | CASSVSLYEQYF | TGTGCCAGCAGCGTTAGCCTCTACGAGCAGTACTTC
NA | NA | TRBJ1-3 | TRBV6-5 | CASSYFSGGGHTIYF | TGTGCCAGCAGTTACTTTTCGGGGGGCGGACACACCATATATTTT
TRBD1 | once | TRBJ1-4 | TRBV19 | CASTAGGGEKLFF | TGTGCCAGTACGGCAGGGGGCGGTGAAAAACTGTTTTTT
TRBD1 | NA | TRBJ2-4 | TRBV5-1 | CASSLGQARKNIQYF | TGCGCCAGCAGCCTAGGACAGGCTCGTAAAAACATTCAGTACTTC
NA | NA | TRBJ2-7 | TRBV4-2 | CASSLAGSYEQYF | TGTGCCAGCAGCCTGGCAGGCTCCTACGAGCAGTACTTC
TRBD1 | once | TRBJ1-2 | TRBV27 | CASTKQGAGYGYTF | TGTGCCAGCACCAAACAGGGGGCAGGCTATGGCTACACCTTC
NA | NA | TRBJ1-1 | TRBV10-1 | CASSVEDLEPDTEAFF | TGCGCCAGCAGTGTGGAGGATTTGGAGCCTGACACTGAAGCTTTCTTT
TRBD1 | NA | TRBJ1-1 | TRBV10-2 | CASSRQGAGTEAFF | TGCGCCAGCAGTCGACAGGGGGCAGGGACTGAAGCTTTCTTT
TRBD2 | NA | TRBJ2-7 | TRBV5-1 | CASRTLLAGSNEQYF | TGCGCCAGCAGAACATTACTAGCGGGAAGTAACGAGCAGTACTTC
NA | once | TRBJ2-3 | TRBV19 | CASSIAAGSTDTQYF | TGTGCCAGTAGTATAGCGGCGGGTAGCACAGATACGCAGTATTTT
TRBD2 | NA | TRBJ2-3 | TRBV7-9 | CASSPGLAGNTDTQYF | TGTGCCAGCAGCCCAGGACTAGCGGGGAACACAGATACGCAGTATTTT
TRBD2 | NA | TRBJ2-7 | TRBV4-3 | CASSQVLWASGGAGYEQYF | TGCGCCAGCAGCCAAGTCCTCTGGGCTAGCGGGGGGGCAGGGTACGAGCAGTACTTC
TRBD1 | NA | TRBJ1-4 | TRBV19 | CACRRTGGTTNEKLFF | TGCGCTTGCCGTCGGACAGGGGGCACGACTAATGAAAAACTGTTTTTT
TRBD2 | NA | TRBJ2-2 | TRBV7-8 | CASSFSGGTNTGELFF | TGTGCCAGCAGTTTTAGCGGGGGAACGAACACCGGGGAGCTGTTTTTT
TRBD2 | NA | TRBJ2-1 | TRBV27 | CASSLSRTSGNEQFF | TGTGCCAGCAGTTTATCGAGGACTAGCGGCAATGAGCAGTTCTTC
NA | NA | TRBJ2-1 | TRBV5-1 | CASSLAGRGYNEQFF | TGCGCCAGCAGCTTGGCCGGGAGAGGATACAATGAGCAGTTCTTC
TRBD1 | NA | TRBJ2-7 | TRBV27 | CASSSLVYTDRGSEQYF | TGTGCCAGCAGTTCCCTCGTATATACGGACAGGGGCTCCGAGCAGTACTTC
NA | few | TRBJ1-1 | TRBV7-3 | CASSPSQENTEAFF | TGTGCCAGCAGCCCATCACAGGAGAACACTGAAGCTTTCTTT
TRBD2 | NA | TRBJ2-1 | TRBV6-6 | CASRRTSGGYNEQFF | TGTGCCAGCAGGAGGACTAGCGGGGGGTACAATGAGCAGTTCTTC
TRBD2 | NA | TRBJ2-5 | TRBV15 | CATSRDRSGGETQYF | TGTGCCACCAGCAGAGATAGGTCCGGGGGGGAGACCCAGTACTTC
NA | NA | TRBJ2-1 | TRBV5-6 | CASSPGWGLNPAVYNEQFF | TGTGCCAGCAGCCCCGGATGGGGGCTAAACCCGGCTGTATACAATGAGCAGTTCTTC
TRBD2 | NA | TRBJ2-5 | TRBV9 | CASSRGTSGSPETQYF | TGTGCCAGCAGTAGGGGGACTAGCGGGTCCCCAGAGACCCAGTACTTC
TRBD1 | NA | TRBJ1-5 | TRBV19 | CASSMSPGQGNQPQHF | TGTGCCAGTAGTATGTCTCCCGGACAGGGCAATCAGCCCCAGCATTTT